One and the same sample provided the 25 T cell receptor beta chains below, sequenced in a study of beta chain features in type 1 diabetes. No antigen is known for these receptors. Since all of the isolated RNA was reverse transcribed, expressed TCRB transcripts were what got sequenced. Only in-frame clones appear in the TCRdb table, and some are missing; sequencing was by immunoSEQ multiplex PCR. The table lists approximately 240,000 clones, under 20% of them singletons. Study-level results: The study found moderately but significantly shorter TCRB CDR3s in all four CD4+ subsets of Type 1 diabetes patients.

The source material was naive CD4+ T cells from blood. These receptor sequences come from a man aged 25 to 45 with type 1 diabetes.

This clone showed up just a few times. This chain uses TRBV2 with TRBJ2-3, with 7 bases aligning to TRBD1. The CDR3 is 13 residues long. Germline V gene lookup returns CDR1 SNHLY and CDR2 FYNNEI. The J segment lost 6 bases and the V segment lost 3 bases, leaving 3 bases of the junction unmatched. CDR3 sequence (DNA): TGTGCCAGCAGTGATGAAGGGGGCGATACGCAGTATTTT. It translates to CASSDEGGDTQYF.

V gene TRBV13 combines with J gene TRBJ2-1, with D tentatively TRBD1 (5 bases). The CDR3 covers 13 residues. CDR1 PRHDT and CDR2 FYEKMQ come from the germline V gene (reference sequence). V dropped 4 bases and J dropped 4 bases, with 8 bases sitting between them. The CDR3 sequence is CASSSDTYNEQFF. DNA of the CDR3: TGTGCCAGCAGCTCGGACACTTACAATGAGCAGTTCTTC. Combining the CDR3 with reference TRBV13 and TRBJ2-1 gives the whole variable domain AAGVIQSPRHLIKEKRETATLKCYPIPRHDTVYWYQQGPGQDPQFLISFYEKMQSDKGSIPDRFSAQQFSDYHSELNMSSLELGDSALYFCASSSDTYNEQFFGPGTRLTVL.

The chain has TRBV30 and TRBJ1-1; D remains unclear. CDR3 size: 13 residues. Per germline, CDR1 GTSNPN and CDR2 SVGIG (reference sequence). Trimming shortened V by 4 bases and J by 10 bases, and 19 bases separated the two germline ends. The CDR3 coding sequence is TGTGCCTGGATGTTGGCCAGGACCTCGGGAGCTTTCTTT. Its protein is CAWMLARTSGAFF.

This clone appeared a few times. This chain connects TRBV29-1 to TRBJ2-1; D perhaps matches TRBD1 (5 bases). CDR1 and CDR2 (germline): SQVTM, ANQGSEA. The length of the CDR3 is 14 residues. The germline V and J ends were trimmed by 7 bases and 7 bases, with 20 bases remaining between them. The DNA of the CDR3 is TGCAGCGATAGACAGTCGTCGAGGTTTAATGAGCAGTTCTTC. Translation: CSDRQSSRFNEQFF.

The sample holds a few counts of this clone. This chain joins TRBV7-9 and TRBJ2-5, with D possibly TRBD2 on 6 matching bases. The ends were cut back, 4 bases at V and 9 bases at J, with 9 bases in the middle. The CDR3 loop spans 11 amino acids. CDR1 SEHNR and CDR2 FQNEAQ come from the germline V gene (reference sequence). CDR3 DNA: TGTGCCAGCAGCTCGGGAGTGGCCCAGTACTTC. Protein: CASSSGVAQYF.

The J gene is TRBJ1-2, the V gene TRBV29-1; TRBD1 matches at 7 bases. The CDR3 contains 14 residues. Germline V CDR1 and CDR2: SQVTM, ANQGSEA. Germline trimming cut 3 bases from V and 2 bases from J; bases unmatched to any gene: 6. This CDR3 is CSVDAGGGNYGYTF. The CDR3 nucleotides read TGCAGCGTTGATGCAGGGGGAGGGAACTATGGCTACACCTTC.

The V and J genes are TRBV28 and TRBJ1-1; D remains unclear. CDR3 length: 13 residues. CDR1 and CDR2 from the germline V gene are MDHEN and SYDVKM. V shed 7 bases and J shed 6 bases, with 15 bases lying between them. The CDR3 coding sequence is TGTGCCAGCAATTCCCCCCAGTCGTCTGAAGCTTTCTTT. This encodes CASNSPQSSEAFF.

This clone was found a few times. The chain combines TRBV29-1 with TRBJ2-2; 7 bases line up with TRBD2. CDR3 size: 12 residues. CDR1 is SQVTM and CDR2 is ANQGSEA in the germline V gene. CDR3 protein: CSSREGTGELFF. In DNA, the CDR3 is TGCAGTTCGAGGGAGGGCACCGGGGAGCTGTTTTTT.

The V gene is TRBV10-1, the J gene TRBJ2-1; D is possibly TRBD2 (5 bases). Per germline, CDR1 WNHNN and CDR2 SYGVQD (reference sequence). CDR3 length: 13 amino acids. V lost 4 bases and J lost 9, with 13 bases in between. This CDR3 reads CASSVFAGGEQFF. CDR3 nucleotide sequence: TGCGCCAGCAGTGTGTTTGCAGGAGGTGAGCAGTTCTTC.

This clone appeared a few times. The rearrangement joins TRBV11-2 to TRBJ2-5; weak D call: TRBD1 (5 bases). The CDR3 has 15 residues. Germline CDR1 is SGHAT and CDR2 is FQNNGV. V lost 3 bases, J lost 5 bases, and 16 bases lay in between. The CDR3 DNA follows: TGTGCCAGCAGCTTCGGCCCCAGGGTGGGGGAGACCCAGTACTTC. It encodes CASSFGPRVGETQYF.

The chain is built from TRBV4-1 and TRBJ2-7; D gene unclear. Germline assignment: CDR1 MGHRA and CDR2 YSYEKL. This CDR3 contains 14 residues. Trimming removed 0 bases at V and 6 bases at J, with 12 bases between. The CDR3 sequence is CASSQESRKSEQYF. The CDR3 DNA follows: TGCGCCAGCAGCCAAGAGTCGAGGAAATCCGAGCAGTACTTC.

The chain links TRBV10-3 to TRBJ2-3; D unresolved. This CDR3 has 13 residues. The germline V gene has CDR1 ENHRY and CDR2 SYGVKD. Trimming removed 1 base at V and 6 bases at J, with 8 bases between. CDR3 sequence reads: CAISEFRVDTQYF. The CDR3 coding sequence is TGTGCCATCAGTGAGTTTCGAGTGGATACGCAGTATTTT.

In its sample, this clone was seen many times. Here the CDR3 DNA reads TGTGCCAGCAGCCAAGGCGCTGGTGAGCAGTTCTTC. Protein sequence: CASSQGAGEQFF. This chain joins TRBV14 and TRBJ2-1; D call uncertain. This CDR3 has 12 residues. V shed 1 base and J shed 9 bases, with 7 bases lying between them. The V gene's germline CDR1 is SGHDN and CDR2 FVKESK.

This clone was seen a few times. The V and J genes are TRBV29-1 and TRBJ2-1; possible D gene TRBD1, 5 bases. V dropped 2 bases and J dropped 2 bases, with 7 bases sitting between them. The CDR3 sequence is 13 residues long. Germline V gene lookup returns CDR1 SQVTM and CDR2 ANQGSEA. CDR3 sequence (DNA): TGCAGCGTTGAACAGGGTCCCTACAATGAGCAGTTCTTC. It translates to CSVEQGPYNEQFF.

A few counts support this clone. At the DNA level, this CDR3 is encoded by other sequences in the same sample as well. V is TRBV6-5 and J is TRBJ2-7; tentative D call: TRBD1 (5 bases). Trimming took off 0 bases at V and 4 bases at J, with 7 bases between the two ends. Germline V gene sequence: CDR1 MNHEY, CDR2 SVGAGI. This CDR3 region has 13 residues. DNA for the CDR3: TGTGCCAGCAGTTACTCAGGACAATACGAGCAGTACTTC. This sequence encodes CASSYSGQYEQYF.

This chain uses TRBV6-5 with TRBJ2-7, with 7 bases matching TRBD2. V gave up 2 bases and J gave up 0 bases; unmatched junction bases: 4. The CDR3 runs to 15 residues. Germline assignment: CDR1 MNHEY and CDR2 SVGAGI. The CDR3 here is CASSYQRGDSYEQYF. CDR3 in DNA: TGTGCCAGCAGTTACCAGCGGGGCGACTCCTACGAGCAGTACTTC.

The rearrangement links TRBV29-1 to TRBJ2-7; D remains ambiguous. Looked up from germline, CDR1 is SQVTM and CDR2 is ANQGSEA. The CDR3 is 13 residues long. V was trimmed by 4 bases and J by 6 bases, leaving 16 bases between them. The CDR3 sequence is CSVGARLSGEQYF. The DNA of the CDR3 is TGCAGCGTTGGGGCCCGGCTCTCAGGCGAGCAGTACTTC.

The rearrangement uses TRBV1 and TRBJ2-5; TRBD2, the table's D call, was not compared with the DNA. TRBV1 is deemed a pseudogene. The CDR3 is 14 residues long. The CDR3 nucleotides are TGCACCAGCAGCCAAGGCGCGGGAAAGGAGACCCAGTACTTC. It yields the protein CTSSQGAGKETQYF.

This chain uses TRBV30 with TRBJ2-6; D perhaps matches TRBD2 (5 bases). Germline lookup yields CDR1 GTSNPN and CDR2 SVGIG (reference sequence). With 3 bases removed from V and 0 bases from J, the gap between germline ends came to 9 bases. The CDR3 consists of 15 residues. The CDR3 DNA follows: TGTGCCTGGAGCGGGAAATCCTCTGGGGCCAACGTCCTGACTTTC. Encoded protein: CAWSGKSSGANVLTF.

The chain couples TRBV7-2 to TRBJ1-1; 7 bases are shared with TRBD1. Germline lookup yields CDR1 SGHTA and CDR2 FQGNSA. The J segment lost 0 bases and the V segment lost 5 bases, leaving 9 bases of the junction unmatched. The CDR3 loop spans 16 amino acids. CDR3 nucleotide sequence: TGTGCCAGCAGCCGGCAGGGGGGAGGCGTGAACACTGAAGCTTTCTTT. Translating it yields CASSRQGGGVNTEAFF. Full variable domain (remainder filled in from reference TRBV7-2 and TRBJ1-1): GAGVSQSPSNKVTEKGKDVELRCDPISGHTALYWYRQSLGQGLEFLIYFQGNSAPDKSGLPSDRFSAERTGGSVSTLTIQRTQQEDSAVYLCASSRQGGGVNTEAFFGQGTRLTVV.

The sample holds a few counts of this clone. CDR3 region: CAWSPRPLGDEQYF. DNA for the CDR3: TGTGCCTGGAGTCCCCGGCCCCTGGGGGACGAGCAGTACTTC. The chain carries TRBV30 and TRBJ2-7, with D tentatively TRBD1 or TRBD2 (5 bases each). V was shortened by 2 bases and J by 5 bases, with 16 bases between the two germline ends. CDR3 length: 14 amino acids. Germline-derived CDR1 and CDR2 are GTSNPN and SVGIG (reference sequence). The full variable domain, completed using reference TRBV30 and TRBJ2-7, is SQTIHQWPATLVQPVGSPLSLECTVEGTSNPNLYWYRQAAGRGLQLLFYSVGIGQISSEVPQNLSASRPQDRQFILSSKKLLLSDSGFYLCAWSPRPLGDEQYFGPGTRLTVT.

The gene calls are TRBV7-9 and TRBJ2-1; no clear D. Germline assignment: CDR1 SEHNR and CDR2 FQNEAQ (reference sequence). The length of the CDR3 is 11 residues. The V end lost 6 bases, the J end lost 8 bases, and 8 bases lay between the germline ends. The chain's CDR3 is CASRARDEQFF. The CDR3 DNA sequence: TGTGCCAGCAGGGCAAGAGATGAGCAGTTCTTC. Using reference TRBV7-9 and TRBJ2-1 for the parts outside the CDR3, the full variable domain is DTGVSQNPRHKITKRGQNVTFRCDPISEHNRLYWYRQTLGQGPEFLTYFQNEAQLEKSRLLSDRFSAERPKGSFSTLEIQRTEQGDSAMYLCASRARDEQFFGPGTRLTVL.

The chain recombines TRBV7-2 with TRBJ2-4; D is perhaps TRBD2 (5 bases). Trimming stripped 6 bases from V and 9 bases from J, with 18 bases between. Germline V gene data show CDR1 as SGHTA and CDR2 as FQGNSA. There are 14 residues in the CDR3. CDR3 region: CASRKSALAGIQYF. The CDR3 bases are TGTGCCAGCAGGAAAAGCGCCCTCGCGGGCATTCAGTACTTC.

This chain joins TRBV30 and TRBJ1-1; possible D gene TRBD1, 5 bases. Germline V gene lookup returns CDR1 GTSNPN and CDR2 SVGIG (reference sequence). Trimming took 2 bases from V and 12 from J, leaving 34 bases between them. CDR3 size: 18 residues. This chain's CDR3 is CAWSSPHVSLGGTRGTFF. CDR3 sequence (DNA): TGTGCCTGGAGTTCGCCTCACGTTAGTCTCGGGGGAACCCGCGGGACTTTCTTT. The variable domain in full, completed from reference TRBV30 and TRBJ1-1, reads SQTIHQWPATLVQPVGSPLSLECTVEGTSNPNLYWYRQAAGRGLQLLFYSVGIGQISSEVPQNLSASRPQDRQFILSSKKLLLSDSGFYLCAWSSPHVSLGGTRGTFFGQGTRLTVV.

In nucleotides, the CDR3 is TGTGCCTGGAGCGCGGGACAGGCCAGCAATCAGCCCCAGCATTTT. Translated: CAWSAGQASNQPQHF. The V call is TRBV30, the J call TRBJ1-5, with 8 bases matching TRBD1. CDR3 length equals 15 residues. The junction had 5 bases not matched to a gene; V was cut back by 3 bases and J by 1 base. The V gene's germline CDR1 is GTSNPN and CDR2 SVGIG (reference sequence).